The 17 T cell receptor beta chains listed next were all sequenced from one sample in a study of T cell repertoires in cytomegalovirus infection. In TCRdb, the reads were re-called with MiXCR into one record per CDR3 protein. The sample holds more than 200,000 distinct CDR3 sequences, around 8.7% seen once. The sequenced material came from PBMCs. These receptors were obtained from a human donor in good health (CMV status not recorded). Some clones in this sample may be carry-over from other donors' samples.

This chain uses TRBV12-3 or TRBV12-4 with TRBJ1-2; weak D call: TRBD1 (6 bases). The CDR3 has 14 residues. The ends were cut back, 3 bases at V and 8 bases at J, with 16 bases in the middle. This chain's CDR3 is CASSFGGRVGGYTF. The CDR3 bases are TGTGCCAGCAGTTTCGGGGGGCGGGTGGGAGGCTACACCTTC.

The CDR3 sequence is CSAREETYSTDTQYF. Written as DNA, the CDR3 is TGCAGTGCTAGAGAGGAGACGTATAGCACAGATACGCAGTATTTT. The genes are TRBV20-1 and TRBJ2-3; D ambiguous. The ends were cut back, 0 bases at V and 0 bases at J, with 10 bases in the middle. CDR1 and CDR2 from the germline V gene are DFQATT and SNEGSKA (reference sequence). CDR3 length equals 15 residues.

This clonotype was detected many times. The chain links TRBV12-3 or TRBV12-4 to TRBJ1-2, with D possibly TRBD1 on 6 matching bases. The CDR3 totals 15 residues. Between the trimmed V and J ends, which lost 6 bases and 7 bases, there was a span of 21 bases. CDR3 DNA sequence: TGTGCCAGCAGCCCAACCTTCACAGGGTTGGGTGGCTACACCTTC. This codes for CASSPTFTGLGGYTF.

This clonotype was counted ten times or more. The V gene is TRBV19, the J gene TRBJ1-3; no definite D call. CDR3 length: 14 residues. The germline CDR1 and CDR2 sequences are LNHDA and SQIVND (reference sequence). Trimming took off 5 bases at V and 8 bases at J, with 16 bases between the two ends. The CDR3 region has the DNA TGTGCCAGTAGTCTCCCAACCTACAGAGACACCATATATTTT. Its protein is CASSLPTYRDTIYF.

V usage is TRBV4-3 and J usage is TRBJ2-6; 7 nucleotides agree with TRBD2. With 0 bases clipped from V and 2 bases from J, the junction kept 4 bases outside the gene matches. The CDR3 covers 17 residues. Germline V gives CDR1 LGHNA, CDR2 YSLEER. CDR3 DNA: TGCGCCAGCAGCCAAGATGGGGGACTAACTGGGGCCAACGTCCTGACTTTC. This translates into CASSQDGGLTGANVLTF.

The rearrangement links TRBV29-1 to TRBJ1-2, with D maybe TRBD1 (6 bases). This CDR3 has 13 amino acids. Trimming took off 6 bases at V and 3 bases at J, with 14 bases between the two ends. The V gene's germline CDR1 is SQVTM and CDR2 ANQGSEA. CDR3 sequence reads: CSVGAGSDYGYTF. For the CDR3, the DNA is TGCAGCGTGGGGGCGGGGAGCGACTATGGCTACACCTTC.

This clonotype showed up just a few times. This chain links TRBV6-2 or TRBV6-3 with TRBJ2-5; TRBD1 matches at 9 bases. J lost 9 bases, V lost 6 bases, and 11 bases had no gene match. The CDR3 sequence is 14 residues long. Germline assignment: CDR1 MNHEY and CDR2 SVGEGT. This CDR3 is CASRRTGELSSQYF. In DNA, the CDR3 is TGTGCCAGCAGACGGACAGGGGAGCTGAGTTCCCAGTACTTC.

The V and J genes are TRBV12-3 or TRBV12-4 and TRBJ2-3, with D possibly being TRBD2 (5 bases). The CDR3 is made up of 14 amino acids. The ends were cut back, 6 bases at V and 8 bases at J, with 18 bases in the middle. Here the CDR3 reads CASSSRGGSRTQYF. The CDR3 DNA sequence: TGTGCCAGCAGCTCCCGAGGTGGGAGTCGTACGCAGTATTTT.

This clonotype showed up many times. V and J are TRBV11-2 and TRBJ2-7; 9 nucleotides line up with TRBD1. With V trimmed by 0 bases and J by 0 bases, 0 bases remained unmatched. This CDR3 has 15 residues. Germline loops: CDR1 SGHAT, CDR2 FQNNGV. The CDR3 DNA reads as TGTGCCAGCAGCTTAGAGGGACAGGGCTCCTACGAGCAGTACTTC. Translating it yields CASSLEGQGSYEQYF.

Only a few counts were recorded for this clonotype. This rearrangement joins TRBV5-1 to TRBJ1-6; 12 bases are a match to TRBD1. The V and J ends lost 4 bases and 10 bases, in that order; junction bases with no gene match: 12. The germline V gene encodes CDR1 SGHRS and CDR2 YFSETQ. This CDR3 is built from 17 residues. This chain's CDR3 is CASSPSPGTGGASPLHF. The CDR3 DNA is TGCGCCAGCAGCCCTAGTCCCGGGACAGGGGGCGCGTCACCCCTCCACTTT.

This clonotype occurred many times. The rearrangement joins TRBV7-2 to TRBJ1-6; D is ambiguous. CDR1 is SGHTA and CDR2 is FQGNSA in the germline V gene. This CDR3 has 14 residues. V was cut by 1 base and J by 8 bases, with 9 bases left in between. The CDR3 reads CASSLVFFDSPLHF. CDR3 nucleotide sequence: TGTGCCAGCAGCTTAGTGTTTTTTGATTCACCCCTCCACTTT.

This clonotype was seen at least ten times. This rearrangement joins TRBV7-2 to TRBJ1-1; perhaps TRBD1 as D (6 bases). V lost 4 bases and J lost 6, with 15 bases in between. CDR1 and CDR2 (germline): SGHTA, FQGNSA. The CDR3 totals 14 residues. The CDR3 loop reads CASSSRGGLPEAFF. CDR3 DNA sequence: TGTGCCAGCAGCTCCAGAGGGGGGCTACCTGAAGCTTTCTTT.

Ten or more counts support this clonotype. The V call is TRBV28, the J call TRBJ2-2, with TRBD2 as a possible D gene (5 bases). Looked up from germline, CDR1 is MDHEN and CDR2 is SYDVKM. CDR3 length: 16 residues. Trimming removed 4 bases from V and 6 bases from J, with 18 bases in between. The CDR3 nucleotides are TGTGCCAGCAGTTCGCCCAGTATGAGGGTGGCCGGGGAGCTGTTTTTT. Amino acids: CASSSPSMRVAGELFF.

The V gene is TRBV4-1, the J gene TRBJ2-1, with 15 bases fitting TRBD2. The V and J ends lost 0 bases and 8 bases, in that order; junction bases with no gene match: 8. Germline V gives CDR1 MGHRA, CDR2 YSYEKL. This CDR3 is built from 18 residues. DNA of the CDR3: TGCGCCAGCAGCCAAGAGTGGGGGACTAGCGGGGGGCTGGATGAGCAGTTCTTC. It encodes CASSQEWGTSGGLDEQFF.

At least ten counts were recorded for this clonotype. The chain carries TRBV7-2 and TRBJ2-1; no clear D. Between the trimmed V and J ends, which lost 5 bases and 3 bases, there was a span of 17 bases. This CDR3 is 16 amino acids long. Germline CDR1 and CDR2: SGHTA and FQGNSA. The CDR3 loop is CASSPDGVPGYNEQFF. CDR3 bases: TGTGCCAGCAGCCCCGACGGAGTTCCCGGCTACAATGAGCAGTTCTTC.

This clonotype was counted many times. The V gene is TRBV7-2, the J gene TRBJ2-7; 7 nucleotides match TRBD2. The CDR3 extends over 14 amino acids. Per germline, CDR1 SGHTA and CDR2 FQGNSA. After removal of 3 bases from V and 3 bases from J, the junction contained 5 bases not matched to a gene. The CDR3: CASSFRSGNYEQYF. The CDR3 nucleotides are TGTGCCAGCAGCTTCCGAAGCGGGAACTACGAGCAGTACTTC.

This clonotype was picked up a small number of times. A much larger clone lies a single base off, so this may be a read error. This CDR3 is CASSLQGVNQPQHF. The CDR3 DNA is TGTGCCAGCAGCTTACAGGGAGTCAATCAGCCCCAGCATTTT. J is TRBJ1-5 and V is TRBV27, with D possibly matching TRBD1 (6 bases). The CDR3 spans 14 residues. Germline CDR1 reads MNHEY; CDR2 reads SMNVEV (reference sequence). Trimming took 6 bases from V and 3 from J, leaving 12 bases between them.